This passage covers 20 T cell receptor beta chains from one sample sequenced in a study of blood T cell repertoires in COVID-19 (TCRdb year 2020). To prepare the library, the immunoSEQ multiplex PCR assay was applied. Imported from immuneACCESS, the table was reduced by TCRdb to in-frame sequences with V and J called. These copies leave out some clones; in studies compared against another copy, an unresolved V gene accounts for under half, and the cause of the remainder is not known. The sample contains 380,000 or so clones, more than 70% of them found a single time. The ten largest make up approximately 1.2% of the sample. Sequencing was performed on PBMCs or T cells enriched from blood (not recorded which). The receptor source for this set is a young man who had recovered from COVID-19.

On this clone: This sample also contains other DNA sequences that code for the same CDR3. The V and J genes are TRBV11-2 and TRBJ2-7; D is perhaps TRBD1 (5 bases). This CDR3 region has 13 residues. Trimming left V 1 base short and J 2 bases short, with 6 bases between. Germline V lookup: CDR1 SGHAT, CDR2 FQNNGV. The CDR3 DNA reads TGTGCCAGCAGCTTAGGACAGACCTACGAGCAGTACTTC. It yields the protein CASSLGQTYEQYF.

The chain links TRBV19 to TRBJ1-4, with D possibly TRBD1 on 5 matching bases. The CDR3 is made up of 16 amino acids. V was clipped by 5 bases and J by 0 bases, with 13 bases between them. Germline CDR1 reads LNHDA; CDR2 reads SQIVND (reference sequence). This CDR3 reads CASSRSGGPTNEKLFF. The DNA for the CDR3 is TGTGCCAGTAGTCGGTCGGGGGGTCCAACTAATGAAAAACTGTTTTTT. Looking up the rest from reference TRBV19 and TRBJ1-4 gives the full variable domain: DGGITQSPKYLFRKEGQNVTLSCEQNLNHDAMYWYRQDPGQGLRLIYYSQIVNDFQKGDIAEGYSVSREKKESFPLTVTSAQKNPTAFYLCASSRSGGPTNEKLFFGSGTQLSVL.

The J gene is TRBJ2-2, the V gene TRBV5-1; D is undetermined. The germline V and J ends were trimmed by 7 bases and 6 bases, with 13 bases remaining between them. Germline V gives CDR1 SGHRS, CDR2 YFSETQ. The CDR3 has 13 residues. Here the CDR3 DNA reads TGCGCCAGCCGCGACCAGGTCCCCGGGGAGCTGTTTTTT. Its protein product is CASRDQVPGELFF.

Comments on this clone: The same CDR3 can be traced to other DNA sequences in this sample. J is TRBJ1-2 and V is TRBV12-3 or TRBV12-4; 8 bases align to TRBD1. CDR3 size: 13 residues. Trimming removed 5 bases from V and 5 bases from J; junction bases left unmatched: 4. The CDR3 DNA reads TGTGCCAGCAGTCTCGGGACAGGATATGGCTACACCTTC. It translates to CASSLGTGYGYTF.

This clone appeared once. The chain uses TRBV27 and TRBJ1-6, with D possibly TRBD1 on 5 matching bases. Germline-derived CDR1 and CDR2 are MNHEY and SMNVEV (reference sequence). The ends were cut back, 6 bases at V and 6 bases at J, with 9 bases in the middle. The CDR3 has 13 residues. The CDR3 spells CASRATVNSPLHF. The CDR3 nucleotides are TGTGCCAGCAGGGCGACAGTTAATTCACCCCTCCACTTT.

This chain connects TRBV19 to TRBJ1-1, with D perhaps TRBD1 (6 bases). The V gene lost 5 bases and the J gene lost 5 bases, with 18 bases spanning the gap. The CDR3 sequence is 15 residues long. Germline CDR1 is LNHDA and CDR2 is SQIVND (reference sequence). CDR3 sequence reads: CASSSRWGGRTEAFF. DNA of the CDR3: TGTGCCAGTAGTTCCCGGTGGGGGGGGCGAACTGAAGCTTTCTTT.

The rearrangement uses TRBV7-9 and TRBJ2-7; 9 positions match TRBD1. The CDR3 extends over 12 amino acids. Germline V gene sequence: CDR1 SEHNR, CDR2 FQNEAQ (reference sequence). J gave up 6 bases and V 4 bases, and 1 base lay outside the gene matches. CDR3 sequence: CASSSDRGEQYF. The CDR3 coding sequence is TGTGCCAGCAGCTCGGACAGGGGCGAGCAGTACTTC.

This rearrangement joins TRBV10-3 to TRBJ1-3, with D hard to call. The CDR3 contains 14 residues. V lost 3 bases and J 4 bases, leaving 10 bases between the germline ends. Germline loops: CDR1 ENHRY, CDR2 SYGVKD. The CDR3 sequence is CAISESMEGNTIYF. The CDR3 nucleotides read TGTGCCATCAGTGAATCGATGGAGGGAAACACCATATATTTT.

V is TRBV15 and J is TRBJ1-2; D is possibly TRBD1 (5 bases). CDR1 LNHNV and CDR2 YYDKDF come from the germline V gene (reference sequence). With 3 bases removed from V and 2 bases from J, the gap between germline ends came to 22 bases. This CDR3 spans 18 amino acids. DNA of the CDR3: TGTGCCACCAGCAGTCCTTACGGGGGTTCGGCCCTAAACTATGGCTACACCTTC. Its translation: CATSSPYGGSALNYGYTF. Drawing the rest from reference TRBV15 and TRBJ1-2, the complete variable domain is DAMVIQNPRYQVTQFGKPVTLSCSQTLNHNVMYWYQQKSSQAPKLLFHYYDKDFNNEADTPDNFQSRRPNTSFCFLDIRSPGLGDTAMYLCATSSPYGGSALNYGYTFGSGTRLTVV.

This clone has only one observation. This CDR3 reads CASSLGQGTGNTIYF. For the CDR3, the DNA is TGCGCCAGCAGCTTGGGGCAGGGCACTGGAAACACCATATATTTT. V gene TRBV5-1 combines with J gene TRBJ1-3, with D maybe TRBD1 (5 bases). The CDR3 sequence is 15 residues long. V was shortened by 0 bases and J by 2 bases, with 9 bases between the two germline ends. In germline, CDR1 is SGHRS, CDR2 YFSETQ.

This chain links TRBV20-1 with TRBJ2-5; 7 nucleotides agree with TRBD2. The CDR3 consists of 13 residues. J gave up 2 bases and V 3 bases, and 3 bases lay outside the gene matches. Germline assignment: CDR1 DFQATT and CDR2 SNEGSKA (reference sequence). The CDR3 protein is CSASLRGQETQYF. Written as DNA, the CDR3 is TGCAGTGCTAGTTTGCGGGGGCAAGAGACCCAGTACTTC.

The chain carries TRBV11-2 and TRBJ2-7, with D perhaps matching TRBD1 (6 bases). Germline loops: CDR1 SGHAT, CDR2 FQNNGV. Trimming removed 2 bases at V and 6 bases at J, with 14 bases between. The CDR3 totals 14 residues. CDR3 coding DNA: TGTGCCAGCAGCTTATACCCGGACAGTTCCGAGCAGTACTTC. It translates to CASSLYPDSSEQYF.

The chain has TRBV6-4 and TRBJ1-2; weak D call: TRBD1 (5 bases). Per the germline V gene, CDR1 is MRHNA and CDR2 is SNTAGT. The V gene lost 6 bases and the J gene lost 4 bases, with 18 bases spanning the gap. There are 15 residues in the CDR3. CDR3 region: CASSPGAGTTYGYTF. The CDR3 coding sequence is TGTGCCAGCAGCCCGGGCGCCGGGACTACCTATGGCTACACCTTC.

This clone was detected only once. The CDR3 loop reads CASPKRGTYEQYF. The CDR3 bases are TGTGCCAGCCCAAAGAGGGGGACCTACGAGCAGTACTTC. The V call is TRBV21-1, the J call TRBJ2-7; the tabulated D call, TRBD1, remains unverified against the DNA. TRBV21-1 is a documented pseudogene. This CDR3 is 13 amino acids long.

DNA of the CDR3: TGTGCCAGCTCTCGGGCAGCGGGGGCCTGGGAGCAGTTCTTC. As protein: CASSRAAGAWEQFF. This chain joins TRBV27 and TRBJ2-1; the match to TRBD2 covers 8 bases. This CDR3 region has 14 residues. The V segment lost 8 bases and the J segment 10 bases; nucleotides outside the gene matches: 13. The germline gives CDR1 MNHEY, CDR2 SMNVEV (reference sequence).

This sequence joins TRBV18 and TRBJ1-1; no clear D gene. The CDR3 loop spans 15 amino acids. Germline-derived CDR1 and CDR2 are KGHSH and LQKENI. Trimming removed 3 bases from V and 3 bases from J, with 14 bases in between. CDR3 coding DNA: TGTGCCAGCTCACCCGGAGTGAGGGCGGACACTGAAGCTTTCTTT. This sequence encodes CASSPGVRADTEAFF.

This rearrangement joins TRBV9 to TRBJ2-3; 8 nucleotides align to TRBD2. Germline V gene data show CDR1 as SGDLS and CDR2 as YYNGEE. The CDR3 sequence is 17 residues long. J lost 1 base, V lost 1 base, and 8 bases had no gene match. In nucleotides, the CDR3 is TGTGCCAGCAGCGTATTCAGCGGGGGCCAGGGCACAGATACGCAGTATTTT. It yields the protein CASSVFSGGQGTDTQYF.

The sample holds one count of this clone. The chain is built from TRBV5-6 and TRBJ1-5; a possible D gene is TRBD1 (6 bases). The CDR3 extends over 13 amino acids. The V end was cut by 3 bases, the J end by 7 bases, with 11 bases between. The germline gives CDR1 SGHDT, CDR2 YYEEEE. In nucleotides, the CDR3 is TGTGCCAGCAGCTCCACAGGGCTGCAGCCCCAGCATTTT. This encodes CASSSTGLQPQHF. Full variable domain (rest looked up from reference TRBV5-6 and TRBJ1-5): DAGVTQSPTHLIKTRGQQVTLRCSPKSGHDTVSWYQQALGQGPQFIFQYYEEEERQRGNFPDRFSGHQFPNYSSELNVNALLLGDSALYLCASSSTGLQPQHFGDGTRLSIL.

V gene TRBV2 combines with J gene TRBJ1-4, with TRBD1 matching over 7 bases. V dropped 7 bases and J dropped 2; count of bases not matched to a gene: 7. The germline V gene has CDR1 SNHLY and CDR2 FYNNEI. This CDR3 contains 15 residues. The CDR3 is CASKKVQGTNEKLFF. In nucleotides, the CDR3 is TGTGCCAGCAAGAAGGTACAGGGGACTAATGAAAAACTGTTTTTT.

In this sample, this clone turned up once. This rearrangement joins TRBV12-3 or TRBV12-4 to TRBJ1-1; perhaps TRBD1 as D (5 bases). The CDR3 is made up of 12 amino acids. Trimming pared 6 bases from V and 6 bases from J, leaving 11 bases between. The CDR3 sequence: CASRLDSPEAFF. The DNA for the CDR3 is TGTGCCAGCAGGCTCGACAGCCCTGAAGCTTTCTTT.